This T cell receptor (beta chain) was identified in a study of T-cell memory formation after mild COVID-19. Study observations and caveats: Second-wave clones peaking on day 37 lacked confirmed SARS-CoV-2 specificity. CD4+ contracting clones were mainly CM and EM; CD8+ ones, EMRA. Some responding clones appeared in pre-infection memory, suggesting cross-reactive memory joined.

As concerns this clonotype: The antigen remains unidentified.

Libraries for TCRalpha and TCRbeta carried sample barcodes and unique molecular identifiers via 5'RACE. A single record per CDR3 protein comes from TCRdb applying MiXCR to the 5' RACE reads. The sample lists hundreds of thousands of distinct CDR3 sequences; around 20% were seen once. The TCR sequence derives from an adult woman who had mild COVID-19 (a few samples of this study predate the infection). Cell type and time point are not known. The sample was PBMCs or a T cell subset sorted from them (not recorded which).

CDR3 nucleotides: TGTGCCAGCAGCTTAGCGCCGACGGACCAAGAGACCCAGTACTTC. It translates to CASSLAPTDQETQYF. The genes are TRBV7-9 and TRBJ2-5; D unclear. V was trimmed by 0 bases and J by 0 bases, leaving 8 bases between them. The CDR3 loop spans 15 amino acids. Germline V lookup: CDR1 SEHNR, CDR2 FQNEAQ (reference sequence). Together with reference TRBV7-9 and TRBJ2-5, the CDR3 gives the full variable domain: DTGVSQNPRHKITKRGQNVTFRCDPISEHNRLYWYRQTLGQGPEFLTYFQNEAQLEKSRLLSDRFSAERPKGSFSTLEIQRTEQGDSAMYLCASSLAPTDQETQYFGPGTRLLVL.